The TCR beta chain described here comes from a study of blood T cell repertoires in COVID-19. Overall study context: Specimens from acute and convalescent COVID-19 originated in the United States, Italy and Spain. T cells, B-cell-depleted T cells, or PBMCs provided the cDNA or gDNA that served as material.

In the original processing: The authors estimated nucleated cell counts from reference gene primer amplification. Produced via immunoSEQ multiplex PCR; TCRdb's table is partial and in-frame only. V, J and clone size are taken as reported in that table, and D and trimming were inferred from the DNA itself. Of tens of thousands of clones in the sample, more than 75% were seen once. Source material: peripheral blood. This clonotype was sampled from a human donor with acute or convalescent COVID-19. The donor label of this sample is uncertain.

DNA for the CDR3: TGTGCCAGCAGTGCGGCGGGGGTCCCTCAAGAGACCCAGTACTTC. This codes for CASSAAGVPQETQYF. The chain combines TRBV2 with TRBJ2-5; 7 nucleotides agree with TRBD2. Germline trimming cut 4 bases from V and 2 bases from J; bases unmatched to any gene: 7. CDR1 is SNHLY and CDR2 is FYNNEI in the germline V gene. The CDR3 runs to 15 residues.